This TCR beta chain appears in the sequencing data of a study of cytomegalovirus exposure and HLA in healthy donors. Primers for the PCR totalled 60 Vbeta and 13 Jbeta. Profiling relied on immunoSEQ multiplex PCR, and the TCRdb table lists in-frame clones only, not all of them. The sample lists around 33,000 clones, 35% to 50% occurring once. Trimming pared 0 bases from V and 5 bases from J, leaving 17 bases between. This CDR3 spans 17 amino acids. Germline assignment: CDR1 GTSNPN and CDR2 SVGIG (reference sequence). The rearrangement joins TRBV30 to TRBJ1-6, with D perhaps TRBD1 (6 bases). This TCR was sampled from a woman aged 45-65 years in good health and CMV-seronegative. Sequencing input: PBMCs. The CDR3 DNA sequence: TGTGCCTGGAGTGTACAGCGGGGGCGAGTGGATAATTCACCCCTCCACTTT. It encodes CAWSVQRGRVDNSPLHF.